The sequence of this T cell receptor (beta chain) was determined in a study of T cell responses to AZD1222 COVID-19 vaccine (dated by TCRdb to the early 2020s). The study in broad terms: Because spike-specific TCR depth and breadth did not differ between the two schedules, AZD1222 recipients who got a second dose at roughly 4 weeks were pooled with those who got a second dose at roughly 12 weeks. A total of under 250 trial participants underwent TCR sequencing, of whom some 200 had received two doses of AZD1222 and approximately 26 had received two doses of the MenACWY control vaccine. Trial participants were enrolled into age subgroups of 18-55, 56-69 and 70-plus years, which contained approximately 150, 28 and 58 TCR-sequenced participants, respectively. General conclusions and limits of the study: The vaccine-associated CD4 TCRs covered the entire spike protein, and the dominant responses fell in regions 160-218 and 743-854. The 56-69-year group was small, and its depth increase did not reach significance, likely because of low power. Reportedly, close to half of the unique spike-specific TCRs recognized epitopes lying outside the regions that are mutated in the B.1.351 and B.1.1.7 variants. Participants were mostly white British, with more females than males. The authors suggested clonal diversity may have been underestimated. Spike-specific TCR breadth and depth rose significantly after two AZD1222 doses compared with day 0 and with MenACWY recipients. Only six AZD1222 recipients were SARS-CoV-2 seropositive at baseline, limiting conclusions about previously exposed vaccinees. Because no samples from the day 14 peak response were available, repertoires could be characterized only after the peak T cell response.

The CDR3 regions of human TCRbeta chains were analyzed by immunosequencing. In the source study's methods: TCRs in the repertoires were compared against a reference library of SARS-CoV-2-specific TCRs that had been generated with the MIRA antigen-specificity platform. Breadth was defined as the fraction of unique TCRs that were SARS-CoV-2-associated. Depth was defined as the fraction of total T cells that were SARS-CoV-2-associated. Using the MIRA data, each spike-specific TCR was assigned both to the spike region to which the TCR was reactive and to a CD4 or CD8 class. Log10-transformed breadth and depth values were compared by one-way ANOVA with Sidak's multiple comparisons tests. TCRdb took over this immuneACCESS table, retaining in-frame rearrangements with V and J assigned. Such tables are incomplete; in checked studies, under half of the missing clones stem from an unresolved V gene, and the remainder is unexplained. The DNA was the basis for D and trimming; V, J and clone size are from that table. The sample table lists 90,000 to 120,000 clones, 70% to 90% of them with a count of one. The ten most abundant clones make up 6.6% of the sample.

About this clone itself: The antigen it recognizes is unknown. No base quality information exists; no much larger clone differs at one position.

Reading the label with the study, this specimen's time point is: baseline before first vaccination. The vaccinee samples were drawn from two UK trials, COV001 and COV002, one of which was a single-blind randomized controlled phase 2/3 trial testing AZD1222 (ChAdOx1 nCoV-19) in healthy adults. For TCRbeta chain sequencing, PBMC samples were collected from trial participants at day 0 and at day 28 after the second dose. V lost 3 bases and J lost 1 base; the stretch between them is 8 bases long. Including cysteine and phenylalanine, the CDR3 has 14 amino acids. Of the read, only the CDR3 DNA is kept; its 42 bases are in frame from base 1. Looking up the germline V gene yields CDR1 MNHEY and CDR2 SVGAGI.

The source of this sequence is an adult in good health. The sequence is built from TRBV6-5 and TRBJ2-3, with the D gene uncertain. This specimen was peripheral blood, taken on day 0 of AZD1222 vaccination. CDR3 region: CASSYSEGTDTQYF. DNA sequence: TGTGCCAGCAGTTATTCCGAGGGCACAGATACGCAGTATTTT.